One and the same sample provided the 20 T cell receptor beta chains below, sequenced in a study of OX40 agonist ivuxolimab in advanced cancers. The library was obtained by the immunoSEQ multiplex PCR assay. TCRdb mirrors the immuneACCESS table, restricted to in-frame sequences. Some clones are absent from its copies; in checked studies, under half trace to an unresolved V gene, and the reason for the others is unknown. Recorded for this sample are about 75,000 clones; more than 85% of them occurred a single time. The ten largest clones take up approximately 8% of the sample. Here the sequenced sample was CD4+ or CD8+ T cells sorted from blood, taken in a trial of the OX40 agonist ivuxolimab. The receptors were gathered from an adult with an advanced solid tumor such as melanoma, head and neck, liver or kidney cancer.

The chain has TRBV7-9 and TRBJ1-6, with 8 bases lining up with TRBD1. The CDR3 covers 15 residues. V shed 1 base and J 8 bases; nucleotides not matched to a gene: 4. The germline gives CDR1 SEHNR, CDR2 FQNEAQ (reference sequence). The CDR3 protein is CASSLEGQGHSPLHF. Here the CDR3 DNA reads TGTGCCAGCAGCTTAGAAGGACAGGGTCATTCACCCCTCCACTTT.

V is TRBV19 and J is TRBJ2-7; D is possibly TRBD2 (5 bases). The CDR3 has 13 residues. Trimming removed 7 bases from V and 4 bases from J, with 14 bases in between. Germline V gene data show CDR1 as LNHDA and CDR2 as SQIVND (reference sequence). In DNA, the CDR3 is TGTGCCAGTAAAAGTGGGAGCAGGTACGAGCAGTACTTC. Protein: CASKSGSRYEQYF.

This chain joins TRBV18 and TRBJ1-5; D is undetermined. V was trimmed by 4 bases and J by 5 bases, leaving 12 bases between them. Germline lookup yields CDR1 KGHSH and CDR2 LQKENI. The CDR3 totals 14 residues. In nucleotides, the CDR3 is TGTGCCAGCTCACATTTGTCAACGGATCAGCCCCAGCATTTT. Translated: CASSHLSTDQPQHF.

The chain has TRBV7-2 and TRBJ2-3; D is unclear. V gave up 4 bases and J gave up 6 bases, with 8 bases separating them. The CDR3 loop spans 12 amino acids. Per germline, CDR1 SGHTA and CDR2 FQGNSA. CDR3 region: CASSSSWDTQYF. The CDR3 DNA is TGTGCCAGCAGCTCAAGTTGGGATACGCAGTATTTT.

The rearrangement uses TRBV11-3 and TRBJ2-7; D unclear. V was pared by 1 base and J by 2 bases, with 12 bases between. Germline CDR1 reads SGHNT; CDR2 reads YENEEA. The CDR3 runs 15 residues. Written as DNA, the CDR3 is TGTGCCAGCAGCTTAGGCTTAGGTGGGACCTACGAGCAGTACTTC. Its translation: CASSLGLGGTYEQYF. The full variable domain, with the rest looked up from reference TRBV11-3 and TRBJ2-7, is EAGVVQSPRYKIIEKKQPVAFWCNPISGHNTLYWYLQNLGQGPELLIRYENEEAVDDSQLPKDRFSAERLKGVDSTLKIQPAELGDSAVYLCASSLGLGGTYEQYFGPGTRLTVT.

The chain couples TRBV7-8 to TRBJ2-4; D is possibly TRBD1 or TRBD2 (5 bases each). This CDR3 spans 17 amino acids. Trimming took off 2 bases at V and 8 bases at J, with 22 bases between the two ends. Germline CDR1 and CDR2: SGHVS and FQNEAQ. The CDR3 coding sequence is TGTGCCAGCAGCTTAATGTATCTGGGCAGGGAGAGGGACATTCAGTACTTC. Translating it yields CASSLMYLGRERDIQYF.

V usage is TRBV2 and J usage is TRBJ1-1, with D unresolved. The V gene's germline CDR1 is SNHLY and CDR2 FYNNEI. The CDR3 contains 13 residues. Trimming shortened V by 1 base and J by 0 bases, and 3 bases separated the two germline ends. The CDR3 sequence: CASSEGLNTEAFF. In nucleotides, the CDR3 is TGTGCCAGCAGTGAAGGTCTGAACACTGAAGCTTTCTTT.

The chain carries TRBV10-3 and TRBJ1-3; TRBD1 matches 9 bases. The ends lost 2 bases at V and 3 bases at J; junction bases unmatched: 5. Germline values: CDR1 ENHRY, CDR2 SYGVKD. This CDR3 spans 16 amino acids. The CDR3 here is CAISEPDRGNGNTIYF. The CDR3 nucleotides are TGTGCCATCAGTGAGCCGGACAGGGGAAATGGAAACACCATATATTTT.

As DNA, the CDR3 is TGTGCCAGCAGCGTAAGGGGGGAAAACACCATATATTTT. Translating it yields CASSVRGENTIYF. The chain recombines TRBV9 with TRBJ1-3, with D possibly TRBD1 on 6 matching bases. Germline CDR1 and CDR2: SGDLS and YYNGEE. This CDR3 contains 13 residues. The V gene lost 1 base and the J gene lost 6 bases, with 8 bases spanning the gap.

V is TRBV15 and J is TRBJ2-7, with 11 bases matching TRBD1. Trimming cost V 5 bases and J 2 bases; bases outside gene matches: 5. The germline V gene has CDR1 LNHNV and CDR2 YYDKDF (reference sequence). The CDR3 extends over 15 amino acids. The DNA for the CDR3 is TGTGCCACCAGCTCCGGGACAGGGGGTGCCTACGAGCAGTACTTC. It encodes CATSSGTGGAYEQYF.

V and J are TRBV30 and TRBJ1-3, with D possibly matching TRBD1 (5 bases). Germline CDR1 is GTSNPN and CDR2 is SVGIG (reference sequence). The V end was cut by 4 bases, the J end by 3 bases, with 10 bases between. The CDR3 totals 13 residues. The CDR3 spells CAWNNRGGNTIYF. Here the CDR3 DNA reads TGTGCCTGGAATAATAGGGGTGGAAACACCATATATTTT.

This chain joins TRBV9 and TRBJ2-7, with 10 positions matching TRBD2. The CDR3 consists of 16 residues. V was pared by 3 bases and J by 3 bases, with 9 bases of the junction left unmatched. Germline lookup yields CDR1 SGDLS and CDR2 YYNGEE. Here the CDR3 reads CASSGGGSGRFYEQYF. The CDR3 DNA reads TGTGCCAGCAGCGGGGGTGGTAGCGGGAGGTTCTACGAGCAGTACTTC.

The chain is built from TRBV9 and TRBJ1-3, with D possibly TRBD1 on 5 matching bases. V was shortened by 6 bases and J by 0 bases, with 13 bases between the two germline ends. The CDR3 consists of 15 residues. The germline gives CDR1 SGDLS, CDR2 YYNGEE. CDR3 sequence reads: CASNPRAGSGNTIYF. CDR3 nucleotide sequence: TGTGCCAGCAACCCCAGGGCGGGCTCTGGAAACACCATATATTTT.

The chain employs TRBV6-1 and TRBJ1-5, with D unresolved. The germline CDR1 and CDR2 sequences are MNHNS and SASEGT. The CDR3 spans 12 residues. Trimming removed 7 bases from V and 9 bases from J, with 13 bases in between. This chain's CDR3 is CASMNSPGPQHF. CDR3 bases: TGTGCCAGCATGAATAGTCCGGGGCCCCAGCATTTT.

The gene calls are TRBV2 and TRBJ1-1; TRBD1 aligns across 7 bases. Germline V gene data show CDR1 as SNHLY and CDR2 as FYNNEI. CDR3 size: 14 residues. With 6 bases clipped from V and 3 bases from J, the junction kept 7 bases outside the gene matches. The CDR3 protein is CASRYTGEHTEAFF. The CDR3 DNA sequence: TGTGCCAGCAGGTATACAGGGGAGCACACTGAAGCTTTCTTT.

This chain connects TRBV20-1 to TRBJ2-1; D is uncertain. Trimming took 7 bases from V and 7 from J, leaving 11 bases between them. Germline V gene lookup returns CDR1 DFQATT and CDR2 SNEGSKA (reference sequence). The CDR3 is 11 amino acids. The CDR3 bases are TGCAGTGTTGAGCCTGCAAATGAGCAGTTCTTC. The encoded protein is CSVEPANEQFF.

The V gene is TRBV30, the J gene TRBJ2-3; 15 bases agree with TRBD2. After removal of 2 bases from V and 3 bases from J, the junction contained 6 bases not matched to a gene. The CDR3 is made up of 17 amino acids. The germline V gene has CDR1 GTSNPN and CDR2 SVGIG (reference sequence). The CDR3 nucleotides are TGTGCCTGGAGTTCCGGACTAGCGGGAGGGGTGACAGATACGCAGTATTTT. It is translated as CAWSSGLAGGVTDTQYF.

The chain links TRBV5-8 to TRBJ1-2; D remains unclear. The CDR3 loop spans 16 amino acids. CDR1 SGHTS and CDR2 YDEGEE come from the germline V gene. V was trimmed by 9 bases and J by 1 base, leaving 22 bases between them. CDR3 protein: CANKNPGRWRNYGYTF. The DNA of the CDR3 is TGTGCCAACAAAAACCCCGGCAGATGGCGTAACTATGGCTACACCTTC.

The chain joins TRBV4-2 to TRBJ1-6, with D possibly matching TRBD1 (5 bases). The V end lost 4 bases, the J end lost 7 bases, and 20 bases lay between the germline ends. Looked up from germline, CDR1 is LGHNA and CDR2 is YNFKEQ. This CDR3 region has 17 residues. Here the CDR3 reads CASSPQRGQGGNSPLHF. CDR3 sequence (DNA): TGTGCCAGCAGCCCTCAGAGAGGCCAGGGAGGAAATTCACCCCTCCACTTT.

The genes are TRBV2 and TRBJ2-7, with D unresolved. Per the germline V gene, CDR1 is SNHLY and CDR2 is FYNNEI. Trimming shortened V by 0 bases and J by 6 bases, and 6 bases separated the two germline ends. The CDR3 contains 12 residues. CDR3 amino acids: CASSEAFGEQYF. CDR3 nucleotides: TGTGCCAGCAGTGAAGCTTTTGGCGAGCAGTACTTC.